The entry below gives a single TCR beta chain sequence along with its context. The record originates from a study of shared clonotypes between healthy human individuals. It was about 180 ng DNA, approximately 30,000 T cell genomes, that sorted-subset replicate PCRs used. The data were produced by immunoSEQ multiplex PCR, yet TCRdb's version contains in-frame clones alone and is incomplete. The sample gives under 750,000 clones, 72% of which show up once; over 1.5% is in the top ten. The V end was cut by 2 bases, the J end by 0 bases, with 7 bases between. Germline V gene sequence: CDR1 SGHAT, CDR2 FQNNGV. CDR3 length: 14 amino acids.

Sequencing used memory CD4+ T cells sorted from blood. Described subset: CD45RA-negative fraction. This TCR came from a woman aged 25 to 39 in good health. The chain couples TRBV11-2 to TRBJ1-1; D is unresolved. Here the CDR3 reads CASSLYYLNTEAFF. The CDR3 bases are TGTGCCAGCAGCTTATATTACTTGAACACTGAAGCTTTCTTT.